This T cell receptor beta chain was obtained from a study of T cells in Graves' hyperthyroidism and ophthalmopathy. Ten or more counts support this clonotype. Using RNA transcripts as the source, TCR beta CDR3 regions were amplified. HTBI primers were the set used in a first-round RT-PCR of the TCR CDR3. TCRdb reprocessed the multiplex PCR reads via MiXCR and lists one record per CDR3 protein. Of 800,000 or so distinct CDR3 sequences in the sample, over 35% were seen once. V gave up 7 bases and J gave up 6 bases, with 12 bases separating them. The CDR3 totals 11 residues. CDR1 and CDR2 (germline): DFQATT, SNEGSKA (reference sequence). The authors took PBMCs from over 8.5 ml fresh peripheral blood.

This sequence was found in a young man with Graves' hyperthyroidism. The rearrangement links TRBV20-1 to TRBJ1-2, with D tentatively TRBD1 (5 bases). Input material: blood. This chain's CDR3 is CSVVRVDGYTF. Written as DNA, the CDR3 is TGCAGTGTAGTCAGGGTTGATGGCTACACCTTC.